This T cell receptor (beta chain) was profiled in a study of cytotoxic CD8 clonotypes in ibrutinib-treated CLL. Study as a whole: Researchers reported over nine relapsed/refractory and fewer than 16 treatment-naive patients, around 17 of them IGHV unmutated. Partial responses totalled roughly 25 and complete responses 2; after median about six years, approximately 15 remained remitted and roughly twelve progressed. Findings and limits, study-wide: Shared public clonotypes were rare, and on treatment they either got smaller or stayed the same. Starting clonality was above that of age-matched healthy donors and tracked circulating CD8+ T-cell counts.

This clone appeared once. What it binds is unknown. Germline CDR1 and CDR2: MNHNY and SVGAGI (reference sequence). V shed 6 bases and J 3 bases; nucleotides not matched to a gene: 3. There are 13 residues in the CDR3. Produced via immunoSEQ multiplex PCR; TCRdb's table is partial and in-frame only. The sample yields about 300,000 clones, less than 85% seen once. Source: PBMCs, taken at disease progression, from a patient treated with ibrutinib. The chain recombines TRBV6-6 with TRBJ1-1; TRBD1 agrees at 8 bases. This TCR was sampled from a human donor with chronic lymphocytic leukemia. The CDR3 here is CASSRTGYTEAFF. CDR3 nucleotide sequence: TGTGCCAGCAGCAGGACAGGGTACACTGAAGCTTTCTTT.